This T cell receptor beta chain was profiled in a study of T cell changes during pregnancy in multiple sclerosis. This clone was found once. The table came from immunoSEQ multiplex PCR; TCRdb's copy has only in-frame clones and leaves some out. The sample lists 30,000 to 45,000 clones, 80% to 95% seen once, with around 0.4% in the top ten. With 1 base removed from V and 0 bases from J, the gap between germline ends came to 10 bases. The CDR3 is 16 amino acids. Germline V gene sequence: CDR1 KGHSH, CDR2 LQKENI. This chain joins TRBV18 and TRBJ1-5; TRBD1 is a possible D gene (5 bases). The clonotype was recovered from a female donor in good health, enrolled as a control in a pregnancy study. The sample here was CD4+ T cells from peripheral blood mononuclear cells, taken after pregnancy. In DNA form, the CDR3 reads TGTGCCAGCTCACCACGGGGCCCGGTTAGCAATCAGCCCCAGCATTTT. It translates to CASSPRGPVSNQPQHF.